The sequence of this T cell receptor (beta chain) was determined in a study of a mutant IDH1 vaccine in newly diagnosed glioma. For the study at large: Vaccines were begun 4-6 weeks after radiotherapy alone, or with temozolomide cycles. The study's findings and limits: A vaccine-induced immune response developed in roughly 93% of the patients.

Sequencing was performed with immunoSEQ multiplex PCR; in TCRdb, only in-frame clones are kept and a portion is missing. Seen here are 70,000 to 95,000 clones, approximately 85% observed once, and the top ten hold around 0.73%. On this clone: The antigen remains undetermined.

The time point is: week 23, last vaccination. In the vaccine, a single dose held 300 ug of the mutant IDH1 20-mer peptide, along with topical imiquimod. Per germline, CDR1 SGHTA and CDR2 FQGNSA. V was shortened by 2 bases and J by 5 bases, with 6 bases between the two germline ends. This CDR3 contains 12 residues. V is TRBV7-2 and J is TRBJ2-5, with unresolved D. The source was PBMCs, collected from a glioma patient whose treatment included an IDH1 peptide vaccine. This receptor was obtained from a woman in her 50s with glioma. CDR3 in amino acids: CASSLNRETQYF. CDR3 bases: TGTGCCAGCAGCTTAAACCGCGAGACCCAGTACTTC. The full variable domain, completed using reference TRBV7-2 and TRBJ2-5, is GAGVSQSPSNKVTEKGKDVELRCDPISGHTALYWYRQSLGQGLEFLIYFQGNSAPDKSGLPSDRFSAERTGGSVSTLTIQRTQQEDSAVYLCASSLNRETQYFGPGTRLLVL.